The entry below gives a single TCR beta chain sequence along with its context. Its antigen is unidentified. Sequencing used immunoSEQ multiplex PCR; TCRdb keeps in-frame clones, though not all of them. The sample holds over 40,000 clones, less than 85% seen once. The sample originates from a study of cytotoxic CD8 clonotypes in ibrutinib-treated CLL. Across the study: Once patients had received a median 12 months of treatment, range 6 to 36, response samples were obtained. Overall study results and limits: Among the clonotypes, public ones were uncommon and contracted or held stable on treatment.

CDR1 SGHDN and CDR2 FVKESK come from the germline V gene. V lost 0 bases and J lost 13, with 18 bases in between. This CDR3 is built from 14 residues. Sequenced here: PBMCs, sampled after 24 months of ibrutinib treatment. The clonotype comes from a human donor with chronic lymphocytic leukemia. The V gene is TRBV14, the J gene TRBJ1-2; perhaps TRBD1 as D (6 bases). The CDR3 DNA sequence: TGTGCCAGCAGCCAAGATAATATCCGGGACAAAGGCACCTTC. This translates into CASSQDNIRDKGTF.